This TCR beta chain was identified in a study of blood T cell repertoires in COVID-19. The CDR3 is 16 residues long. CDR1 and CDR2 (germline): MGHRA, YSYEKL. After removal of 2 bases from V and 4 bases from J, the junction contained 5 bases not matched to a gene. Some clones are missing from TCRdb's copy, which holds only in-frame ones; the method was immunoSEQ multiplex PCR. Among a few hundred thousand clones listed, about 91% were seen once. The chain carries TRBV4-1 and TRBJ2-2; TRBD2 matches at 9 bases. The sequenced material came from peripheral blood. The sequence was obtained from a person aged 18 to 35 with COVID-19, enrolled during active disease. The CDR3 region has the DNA TGCGCCAGCAGCCAACGACTAGCGGCAGGCACCGGGGAGCTGTTTTTT. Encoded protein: CASSQRLAAGTGELFF.